Each of the 30 T cell receptor beta chains below was sequenced from the same sample in a study of early T cells in non-severe SARS-CoV-2 infection. TCRdb called the 5' RACE reads again in MiXCR, with one record for every CDR3 protein. This sample carries under 35,000 distinct CDR3 sequences, about 8.6% of them seen once, and the ten largest clones take 12% to 15%. Sequenced sample: whole blood. The receptors originated from an adult who was a healthcare worker with PCR-confirmed SARS-CoV-2 infection or an uninfected control (not recorded which).

The rearrangement joins TRBV9 to TRBJ1-1; D might be TRBD1 (5 bases). The CDR3 contains 16 residues. Germline V gene lookup returns CDR1 SGDLS and CDR2 YYNGEE. The ends were cut back, 0 bases at V and 4 bases at J, with 16 bases in the middle. The CDR3 loop is CASSVGQGQRSTEAFF. The CDR3 nucleotides read TGTGCCAGCAGCGTAGGGCAGGGCCAGAGGAGCACTGAAGCTTTCTTT.

This clonotype was detected many times. The chain employs TRBV29-1 and TRBJ1-1, with no clear D. The germline CDR1 and CDR2 sequences are SQVTM and ANQGSEA. The CDR3 covers 11 residues. Trimming pared 4 bases from V and 0 bases from J, leaving 3 bases between. Written as DNA, the CDR3 is TGCAGCGTTGCGGTGAACACTGAAGCTTTCTTT. It is translated as CSVAVNTEAFF.

This clonotype was counted many times. The genes are TRBV12-3 or TRBV12-4 and TRBJ1-1; D not resolved. The germline V and J ends were trimmed by 6 bases and 5 bases, with 13 bases remaining between them. The length of the CDR3 is 13 residues. The CDR3 reads CASSKPEKTEAFF. DNA of the CDR3: TGTGCCAGCAGCAAACCTGAGAAAACTGAAGCTTTCTTT.

This clonotype was seen only a few times. This chain connects TRBV2 to TRBJ2-7, with 10 bases matching TRBD1. Germline trimming cut 3 bases from V and 2 bases from J; bases unmatched to any gene: 1. The CDR3 sequence is 14 residues long. Per the germline V gene, CDR1 is SNHLY and CDR2 is FYNNEI. The DNA of the CDR3 is TGTGCCAGCAGTGACGGGACAGGGGCCTACGAGCAGTACTTC. Amino acid sequence: CASSDGTGAYEQYF.

This clonotype ranks as medium-sized (0.01 to 0.1%). The chain joins TRBV20-1 to TRBJ2-3; D ambiguous. Trimming took off 0 bases at V and 0 bases at J, with 13 bases between the two ends. From germline, CDR1 is DFQATT and CDR2 SNEGSKA (reference sequence). The CDR3 loop spans 16 amino acids. The CDR3 loop reads CSARDPGGSSTDTQYF. The CDR3 nucleotides are TGCAGTGCTAGAGATCCGGGCGGCTCTAGCACAGATACGCAGTATTTT.

The gene calls are TRBV20-1 and TRBJ1-6; the D is unclear. Trimming shortened V by 6 bases and J by 10 bases, and 16 bases separated the two germline ends. Looked up from germline, CDR1 is DFQATT and CDR2 is SNEGSKA (reference sequence). The CDR3 is made up of 13 amino acids. The CDR3 protein is CSAILGVGSPLHF. In nucleotides, the CDR3 is TGCAGTGCCATTCTTGGTGTGGGATCACCCCTCCACTTT.

This clonotype was seen at least ten times. J is TRBJ1-6 and V is TRBV5-1, with 8 bases matching TRBD1. Germline V gene data show CDR1 as SGHRS and CDR2 as YFSETQ. CDR3 length equals 15 residues. J gave up 3 bases and V 4 bases, and 3 bases lay outside the gene matches. The CDR3 is CASSEQGVYNSPLHF. For the CDR3, the DNA is TGCGCCAGCAGCGAACAGGGGGTCTATAATTCACCCCTCCACTTT.

The rearrangement uses TRBV7-7 and TRBJ2-3; D may be TRBD2 (6 bases). CDR3 length: 12 residues. Germline V CDR1 and CDR2: SSHAT, FNYEAQ (reference sequence). Deletions cut 5 bases from V and 6 bases from J, with 9 bases between. The CDR3 DNA is TGTGCCAGCAGCCCGGAGGGTGATACGCAGTATTTT. This sequence encodes CASSPEGDTQYF.

This clonotype came up many times. The V call is TRBV19, the J call TRBJ2-7; D may be TRBD1 (5 bases). Germline V lookup: CDR1 LNHDA, CDR2 SQIVND (reference sequence). The CDR3 has 14 residues. The V end was cut by 4 bases, the J end by 6 bases, with 16 bases between. CDR3 bases: TGTGCCAGTAGTACCGACCTAGACAGACGCGAGCAGTACTTC. It specifies CASSTDLDRREQYF.

This clonotype was counted ten times or more. The genes are TRBV20-1 and TRBJ2-7, with D possibly TRBD2 on 6 matching bases. The V end lost 2 bases, the J end lost 2 bases, and 13 bases lay between the germline ends. This CDR3 contains 14 residues. Germline values: CDR1 DFQATT, CDR2 SNEGSKA (reference sequence). CDR3 region: CSARPWRGTYEQYF. The CDR3 nucleotides are TGCAGTGCTAGACCCTGGAGGGGCACCTACGAGCAGTACTTC.

This clonotype was picked up many times. This rearrangement joins TRBV6-2 or TRBV6-3 to TRBJ1-4; the D is unclear. Germline assignment: CDR1 MNHEY and CDR2 SVGEGT. V lost 8 bases to trimming and J lost 6 bases, with 16 bases between them. The CDR3 spans 14 residues. The CDR3 DNA reads as TGTGCCAGCTCGGTCGCCGGCGGGGATGAAAAACTGTTTTTT. Protein: CASSVAGGDEKLFF.

The chain employs TRBV24-1 and TRBJ1-2; 8 positions agree with TRBD1. The CDR3 consists of 13 residues. V lost 7 bases and J lost 8; bases outside the gene matches: 8. Germline values: CDR1 KGHDR, CDR2 SFDVKD. The CDR3 region is CATSPGQGGGYTF. The DNA of the CDR3 is TGTGCCACCAGCCCAGGACAGGGCGGCGGCTACACCTTC.

This clonotype was seen repeatedly, ten times or more. The chain couples TRBV2 to TRBJ2-4, with D perhaps being TRBD1 or TRBD2 (7 bases each). This CDR3 region has 15 residues. The germline V and J ends were trimmed by 3 bases and 1 base, with 10 bases remaining between them. Germline values: CDR1 SNHLY, CDR2 FYNNEI. The CDR3, as DNA: TGTGCCAGCAGTGACAGGGGGGGTGCCAAAAACATTCAGTACTTC. Its protein product is CASSDRGGAKNIQYF.

This clonotype was recorded many times. This chain uses TRBV11-2 with TRBJ2-7, with TRBD2 as a possible D gene (6 bases). V was shortened by 0 bases and J by 1 base, with 10 bases between the two germline ends. Germline V lookup: CDR1 SGHAT, CDR2 FQNNGV. The CDR3 extends over 15 amino acids. CDR3 nucleotides: TGTGCCAGCAGCTTAGACACGGGGGTATCCTACGAGCAGTACTTC. Amino acid sequence: CASSLDTGVSYEQYF.

The chain links TRBV6-5 to TRBJ2-6; maybe TRBD1 (5 bases). Germline V gene sequence: CDR1 MNHEY, CDR2 SVGAGI. Trimming removed 6 bases at V and 0 bases at J, with 12 bases between. The CDR3 has 16 residues. The CDR3 DNA follows: TGTGCCAGCAGCCCTCAGGGTTCCTCTGGGGCCAACGTCCTGACTTTC. Translation: CASSPQGSSGANVLTF.

At least ten counts were recorded for this clonotype. The chain combines TRBV4-3 with TRBJ1-4; no definite D call. Trimming stripped 4 bases from V and 0 bases from J, with 6 bases between. The V gene's germline CDR1 is LGHNA and CDR2 YSLEER. The CDR3 contains 14 residues. DNA for the CDR3: TGCGCCAGCAGCCCAGGTCCAACTAATGAAAAACTGTTTTTT. This sequence encodes CASSPGPTNEKLFF.

This clonotype was found many times. This rearrangement joins TRBV12-5 to TRBJ2-5; D unresolved. Per the germline V gene, CDR1 is LGHNT and CDR2 is FRNRAP. This CDR3 is 16 amino acids long. V was cut by 7 bases and J by 2 bases, with 20 bases left in between. The CDR3 DNA reads as TGTGCTAGTGCCATGGTAGTGGCACTCGATCAAGAGACCCAGTACTTC. This translates into CASAMVVALDQETQYF.

The chain couples TRBV3-1 to TRBJ2-5; 13 bases align to TRBD2. J was trimmed by 2 bases and V by 4 bases; bases with no gene match: 4. The germline V gene encodes CDR1 LGHDT and CDR2 YNNKEL (reference sequence). The CDR3 consists of 16 residues. CDR3 sequence: CASSPGLAGAQETQYF. The CDR3 DNA is TGTGCCAGCAGCCCAGGACTAGCGGGGGCACAAGAGACCCAGTACTTC.

This clonotype was seen ten or more times. The chain uses TRBV10-2 and TRBJ1-3; weak D call: TRBD1 (6 bases). This CDR3 region has 17 residues. Germline V gives CDR1 WSHSY, CDR2 SAAADI. The V end lost 5 bases, the J end lost 0 bases, and 17 bases lay between the germline ends. Here the CDR3 reads CASSLQGPANSGNTIYF. For the CDR3, the DNA is TGCGCCAGCAGTTTACAGGGCCCTGCGAACTCTGGAAACACCATATATTTT.

This clonotype was seen at least ten times. The J gene is TRBJ1-4, the V gene TRBV5-1, with D maybe TRBD1 (5 bases). The CDR3 loop spans 13 amino acids. The V and J ends lost 5 bases and 8 bases respectively, with 13 bases between them. Looked up from germline, CDR1 is SGHRS and CDR2 is YFSETQ. The CDR3 region has the DNA TGCGCCAGCAGAGTCGGTAGGGGCGAAAAACTGTTTTTT. It is translated as CASRVGRGEKLFF.

The rearrangement uses TRBV3-2 and TRBJ1-2; the table's D gene call, TRBD1, was not cross checked with the DNA. TRBV3-2 corresponds to a pseudogene. The CDR3 extends over 16 amino acids. CDR3 sequence reads: CASSQDTTGGLYGYTF. The CDR3 bases are TGTGCCAGCAGCCAAGATACGACAGGGGGCCTTTATGGCTACACCTTC.

This clonotype has at least ten counts. This rearrangement joins TRBV29-1 to TRBJ1-3, with 8 bases matching TRBD1. V lost 6 bases to trimming and J lost 1 base; unmatched junction nucleotides: 17. Germline lookup yields CDR1 SQVTM and CDR2 ANQGSEA. This CDR3 contains 18 residues. The CDR3 region has the DNA TGCAGCGTATTCGGACCCCCCGGACAGGGTGATTCTGGAAACACCATATATTTT. Protein sequence: CSVFGPPGQGDSGNTIYF.

This clonotype was seen a few times. This chain connects TRBV7-2 to TRBJ2-1, with D perhaps TRBD1 or TRBD2 (6 bases each). The CDR3 runs 12 residues. The germline V gene encodes CDR1 SGHTA and CDR2 FQGNSA. Trimming left V 7 bases short and J 11 bases short, with 15 bases between. CDR3 DNA: TGTGCCAGCACCTTGGGGGGCCCAAAGCAGTTCTTC. This gives the protein CASTLGGPKQFF.

This clonotype was detected only a few times. This chain links TRBV29-1 with TRBJ1-2, with 8 bases lining up with TRBD1. After removal of 5 bases from V and 6 bases from J, the junction contained 8 bases not matched to a gene. CDR3 length: 13 amino acids. Per germline, CDR1 SQVTM and CDR2 ANQGSEA. The CDR3 DNA reads as TGCAGCGTTCCAGACAGGGGAGAAAATGGCTACACCTTC. As protein: CSVPDRGENGYTF.

This clonotype is judged medium-sized (0.01 to 0.1%). The rearrangement uses TRBV10-3 and TRBJ2-2; D is possibly TRBD1 (6 bases). The V gene lost 6 bases and the J gene lost 6 bases, with 17 bases spanning the gap. The CDR3 consists of 15 residues. From germline, CDR1 is ENHRY and CDR2 SYGVKD. As DNA, the CDR3 is TGTGCCATCAGGAAGGACAGCCAAGGTTCCGGGGAGCTGTTTTTT. It translates to CAIRKDSQGSGELFF.

J is TRBJ2-2 and V is TRBV20-1; D is perhaps TRBD1 (6 bases). Germline values: CDR1 DFQATT, CDR2 SNEGSKA (reference sequence). Trimming took off 2 bases at V and 4 bases at J, with 17 bases between the two ends. This CDR3 region has 16 residues. CDR3 DNA sequence: TGCAGTGCTAGAAATTCAGTCACAGGGCGCACCGGGGAGCTGTTTTTT. It encodes CSARNSVTGRTGELFF.

This clonotype has at least ten counts. The chain joins TRBV20-1 to TRBJ1-5; no clear D. Germline values: CDR1 DFQATT, CDR2 SNEGSKA (reference sequence). The V gene lost 3 bases and the J gene lost 7 bases, with 10 bases spanning the gap. This CDR3 has 12 amino acids. CDR3 bases: TGCAGTGCTAGTGAGGGTGGGCAGCCCCAGCATTTT. It specifies CSASEGGQPQHF.

In this sample, this clonotype turned up many times. The CDR3 region has the DNA TGCGCCAGCAGCCAAGGTACCACAAACTCTCCGCCCAATGAAAAACTGTTTTTT. Protein: CASSQGTTNSPPNEKLFF. The chain uses TRBV4-1 and TRBJ1-4; no reliable D call. The V and J ends lost 1 base and 5 bases respectively, with 20 bases between them. Germline CDR1 is MGHRA and CDR2 is YSYEKL. The CDR3 is 18 amino acids.

This clonotype occurred many times. This chain links TRBV20-1 with TRBJ2-2, with 10 positions matching TRBD2. CDR1 DFQATT and CDR2 SNEGSKA come from the germline V gene (reference sequence). With V trimmed by 3 bases and J by 2 bases, 6 bases remained unmatched. The CDR3 is made up of 16 amino acids. In DNA form, the CDR3 reads TGCAGTGCTAGTGTTAGCGGGGGGTTCAACACCGGGGAGCTGTTTTTT. It encodes CSASVSGGFNTGELFF.

The chain employs TRBV20-1 and TRBJ2-5; perhaps TRBD1 as D (6 bases). Deletions cut 4 bases from V and 2 bases from J, with 17 bases between. The CDR3 runs to 15 residues. Looked up from germline, CDR1 is DFQATT and CDR2 is SNEGSKA (reference sequence). The CDR3 loop is CSAIMFDRHQETQYF. The DNA of the CDR3 is TGCAGTGCTATTATGTTTGACAGGCATCAAGAGACCCAGTACTTC.